This entry features one TCR beta chain sequence. CDR1 and CDR2 from the germline V gene are LGHNA and YSLEER. V was clipped by 0 bases and J by 6 bases; unmatched bases: 9. CDR3 length: 17 residues. Methods used by the authors: Reference gene primers were amplified, and this amplification served to estimate nucleated cell counts. Sequencing used immunoSEQ multiplex PCR; TCRdb keeps in-frame clones, though not all of them. The V and J calls and clone size come from that table; D and trimming were worked out from the DNA. The table lists some 350,000 clones, 87% of them singletons, with about 6% in the top ten. The entry originates in a study of blood T cell repertoires in COVID-19. Study-level information: Some COVID-19 samples were acute and others convalescent; all came from the United States, Italy and Spain. PBMCs, B-cell-depleted T cells, or T cells were the source of the cDNA or gDNA that made up the material.

Seattle patient enrollment occurred during active infection, with longitudinal follow-up thereafter. What was sequenced was peripheral blood. This chain uses TRBV4-3 with TRBJ2-1; the match to TRBD2 covers 9 bases. This sequence originates from a woman between 45 and 60 years old with COVID-19, enrolled during active disease. CDR3 in amino acids: CASSQDLGGRAGNEQFF. In nucleotides, the CDR3 is TGCGCCAGCAGCCAAGATCTGGGCGGGAGGGCTGGCAATGAGCAGTTCTTC.